This T cell receptor (beta chain) came from a study of T-cell reconstitution after alpha-beta-depleted transplantation in children. This clonotype appeared many times. Unique molecular identifiers were incorporated into the prepared TCRbeta library. TCRdb itself ran the PCR reads through MiXCR, one entry per CDR3 protein. The sample yields 500,000 to 600,000 distinct CDR3 sequences, 15% to 20% seen once. The CDR3 length is 13 residues. The germline V gene encodes CDR1 SGHRS and CDR2 YFSETQ. V lost 5 bases to trimming and J lost 0 bases; unmatched junction nucleotides: 0. This sequence was found in a human donor who donated a stem cell graft to a child with acute lymphoblastic leukemia. The chain has TRBV5-1 and TRBJ1-1; 8 bases align to TRBD1. This material consisted of PBMCs from the stem cell graft donor, taken from the stem cell graft. The CDR3 DNA is TGCGCCAGCAGGACAGGGGTGAACACTGAAGCTTTCTTT. It codes for CASRTGVNTEAFF.